Presented here are 25 T cell receptor beta chains from one specimen sequenced in a study of neurological immune-mediated disorders. MiXCR, applied by TCRdb to the 5' RACE reads, yields one record per CDR3 protein. The profile shows roughly 80,000 distinct CDR3 sequences, approximately 10% of them singletons. The source material was PBMCs. Receptors were obtained from a man aged 40-49 years in good health.

For this clonotype: This may arise from a read error, as a much more abundant clone is one base away. The rearrangement uses TRBV18 and TRBJ2-7, with D hard to call. This CDR3 is 14 amino acids long. Germline CDR1 and CDR2: KGHSH and LQKENI. DNA of the CDR3: TGTGCCAGCTCATTTCCGAACAGTCCCTACGAGAAGTACTTC. It codes for CASSFPNSPYEKYF.

This clonotype was recorded many times. This sequence joins TRBV3-1 and TRBJ2-7; TRBD2 might be the D (5 bases). Per the germline V gene, CDR1 is LGHDT and CDR2 is YNNKEL (reference sequence). Between the trimmed V and J ends, which lost 1 base and 7 bases, there was a span of 11 bases. The CDR3 sequence is 13 residues long. The CDR3 loop is CASSQVVGREQYF. CDR3 bases: TGTGCCAGCAGCCAAGTGGTTGGGAGAGAGCAGTACTTC.

This clonotype was recorded many times. V and J are TRBV19 and TRBJ2-1; maybe TRBD1 (6 bases). The germline V gene has CDR1 LNHDA and CDR2 SQIVND (reference sequence). This CDR3 is 17 amino acids long. Trimming took 7 bases from V and 0 from J, leaving 19 bases between them. The CDR3 reads CASTWTASLSSYNEQFF. The CDR3 DNA reads TGTGCCAGTACCTGGACAGCCTCGTTAAGCTCCTACAATGAGCAGTTCTTC.

In its sample, this clonotype was seen many times. The chain joins TRBV7-3 to TRBJ2-3; D remains unclear. Trimming left V 3 bases short and J 2 bases short, with 6 bases between. The CDR3 spans 13 residues. Germline CDR1 reads SGHTA; CDR2 reads FQGTGA. The CDR3 coding sequence is TGTGCCAGCAGCTTGGCCATCACAGATACGCAGTATTTT. This translates into CASSLAITDTQYF.

The chain employs TRBV18 and TRBJ2-3; D is perhaps TRBD1 (7 bases). Trimming took off 1 base at V and 4 bases at J, with 15 bases between the two ends. CDR3 length equals 16 residues. CDR1 and CDR2 (germline): KGHSH, LQKENI. CDR3 in DNA: TGTGCCAGCTCACCACGGAGGGGGCGCGGTCCAGATACGCAGTATTTT. This gives the protein CASSPRRGRGPDTQYF.

This clonotype was observed at least ten times. V usage is TRBV5-1 and J usage is TRBJ1-2; no clear D gene. Trimming stripped 0 bases from V and 6 bases from J, with 24 bases between. The CDR3 has 18 amino acids. From germline, CDR1 is SGHRS and CDR2 YFSETQ. DNA for the CDR3: TGCGCCAGCAGCTTGGGATCCCGGGTAAAAAGTGGAACGGATGGCTACACCTTC. Its protein product is CASSLGSRVKSGTDGYTF.

This clonotype was detected ten times or more. This rearrangement joins TRBV5-5 to TRBJ2-7, with D unresolved. The CDR3 is made up of 14 amino acids. Trimming took 6 bases from V and 2 from J, leaving 15 bases between them. Per germline, CDR1 SGHKS and CDR2 YYEKEE (reference sequence). Here the CDR3 reads CASNIRVTPYEQYF. In nucleotides, the CDR3 is TGTGCCAGCAACATTCGGGTGACACCCTACGAGCAGTACTTC.

Worth noting for this clonotype: Since a much larger clone is just one base distant, this may be a read error. The rearrangement uses TRBV5-1 and TRBJ1-2, with 8 bases identical to TRBD1. The CDR3 has 17 residues. Germline V gives CDR1 SGHRS, CDR2 YFSETQ. This CDR3 reads CASGLEYGTGWAYGYTF. As DNA, the CDR3 is TGCGCCAGCGGCTTGGAATACGGGACAGGTTGGGCCTATGGCTACACCTTC.

Many counts were recorded for this clonotype. The chain joins TRBV18 to TRBJ1-1; 7 nucleotides align to TRBD1. The CDR3 sequence is 15 residues long. From germline, CDR1 is KGHSH and CDR2 LQKENI. Trimming took 4 bases from V and 3 from J; bases not matched to a gene: 8. CDR3 amino acids: CASSLTQGEHTEAFF. The DNA for the CDR3 is TGTGCCAGCTCACTAACCCAGGGGGAACACACTGAAGCTTTCTTT.

Ten or more counts support this clonotype. V and J are TRBV3-1 and TRBJ2-5; 7 nucleotides line up with TRBD1. CDR1 and CDR2 from the germline V gene are LGHDT and YNNKEL (reference sequence). V was clipped by 3 bases and J by 5 bases; unmatched bases: 9. This CDR3 comprises 15 residues. The CDR3 reads CASSQQGGPMETQYF. The CDR3 nucleotides are TGTGCCAGCAGCCAGCAAGGGGGCCCCATGGAGACCCAGTACTTC.

The chain carries TRBV28 and TRBJ1-2, with D uncertain. The CDR3 loop spans 16 amino acids. Germline loops: CDR1 MDHEN, CDR2 SYDVKM. V lost 7 bases to trimming and J lost 6 bases, with 24 bases between them. CDR3 DNA: TGTGCCAGCAATATCCCGGATGCGGCGTTTATAGATGGCTACACCTTC. Translation gives CASNIPDAAFIDGYTF.

The chain couples TRBV27 to TRBJ2-7; no reliable D call. V lost 2 bases, J lost 1 base, and 6 bases lay in between. Germline CDR1 reads MNHEY; CDR2 reads SMNVEV (reference sequence). The CDR3 is 13 residues long. The chain's CDR3 is CASSLAQSYEQYF. CDR3 DNA sequence: TGTGCCAGCAGTTTAGCACAATCCTACGAGCAGTACTTC.

Notes on this clonotype: A clone one base away is much larger, so this may be a read error. V is TRBV20-1 and J is TRBJ2-1; no reliable D call. CDR1 DFQATT and CDR2 SNEGSKA come from the germline V gene (reference sequence). Trimming stripped 4 bases from V and 6 bases from J, with 10 bases between. This CDR3 contains 12 residues. CDR3 nucleotides: TGCAGTGCTACTGGAATAACCAATGAGCAGTTCTTC. This sequence encodes CSATGITNEQFF.

This clonotype was found many times. The J gene is TRBJ1-5, the V gene TRBV7-2, with TRBD1 as a possible D gene (5 bases). V lost 5 bases to trimming and J lost 5 bases, with 13 bases between them. The CDR3 runs to 14 residues. CDR1 and CDR2 (germline): SGHTA, FQGNSA. The CDR3 coding sequence is TGTGCCAGCAGCCCGGCGGGGGACCATCAGCCCCAGCATTTT. This encodes CASSPAGDHQPQHF.

There are a few counts of this clonotype. This chain connects TRBV5-6 to TRBJ2-6; D perhaps matches TRBD1 (6 bases). Germline V gene data show CDR1 as SGHDT and CDR2 as YYEEEE. V lost 6 bases, J lost 2 bases, and 6 bases lay in between. This CDR3 spans 13 amino acids. The DNA of the CDR3 is TGTGCCAGCACAGGGGCTGGGGCCAACGTCCTGACTTTC. Encoded protein: CASTGAGANVLTF. The complete variable domain, with remaining parts taken from reference TRBV5-6 and TRBJ2-6, reads DAGVTQSPTHLIKTRGQQVTLRCSPKSGHDTVSWYQQALGQGPQFIFQYYEEEERQRGNFPDRFSGHQFPNYSSELNVNALLLGDSALYLCASTGAGANVLTFGAGSRLTVL.

The genes are TRBV5-1 and TRBJ2-7; 10 nucleotides line up with TRBD1. J was trimmed by 6 bases and V by 2 bases; bases with no gene match: 5. Germline loops: CDR1 SGHRS, CDR2 YFSETQ. The CDR3 has 14 residues. The CDR3 DNA reads TGCGCCAGCAGCTTCAGAGGACAGGGGGTCGAGCAGTACTTC. The encoded protein is CASSFRGQGVEQYF.

This clonotype was seen a handful of times. The chain carries TRBV4-2 and TRBJ1-5; 10 bases are a match to TRBD1. V was clipped by 0 bases and J by 6 bases; unmatched bases: 5. The CDR3 length is 16 residues. Germline V gene lookup returns CDR1 LGHNA and CDR2 YNFKEQ. In nucleotides, the CDR3 is TGTGCCAGCAGCCAAGATGAGGACAGGGGGGGTCAGCCCCAGCATTTT. Protein product: CASSQDEDRGGQPQHF.

This clonotype was seen repeatedly, ten times or more. The chain links TRBV7-2 to TRBJ2-7, with D possibly being TRBD2 (5 bases). V shed 7 bases and J shed 10 bases, with 20 bases lying between them. The germline V gene has CDR1 SGHTA and CDR2 FQGNSA. This CDR3 contains 13 residues. CDR3 coding DNA: TGTGCCAGCATCCTCTCCGGGGTAGAGGTACAGTACTTC. Translated: CASILSGVEVQYF.

There are many counts of this clonotype. CDR3 coding DNA: TGTGCCAGCAGTTCGGAGGCGGGACGGGGGTCCTACGAGCAGTACTTC. It codes for CASSSEAGRGSYEQYF. The chain uses TRBV28 and TRBJ2-7; D is perhaps TRBD2 (6 bases). Germline CDR1 MDHEN, CDR2 SYDVKM. The CDR3 is 16 amino acids. Trimming took off 4 bases at V and 1 base at J, with 17 bases between the two ends.

There are many counts of this clonotype. The V gene is TRBV10-3, the J gene TRBJ1-5; the D is unclear. Germline V lookup: CDR1 ENHRY, CDR2 SYGVKD. The V end was cut by 11 bases, the J end by 3 bases, with 17 bases between. CDR3 size: 14 residues. For the CDR3, the DNA is TGTGCCGTAGGACGGATAAGGGACAATCAGCCCCAGCATTTT. Amino acid sequence: CAVGRIRDNQPQHF.

This clonotype was seen ten or more times. The chain is built from TRBV6-5 and TRBJ1-2, with D unclear. The ends were cut back, 4 bases at V and 8 bases at J, with 8 bases in the middle. The CDR3 has 11 residues. Per the germline V gene, CDR1 is MNHEY and CDR2 is SVGAGI. Here the CDR3 DNA reads TGTGCCAGCAGTTCCCCCTGGGGCTACACCTTC. It specifies CASSSPWGYTF.

In this sample, this clonotype turned up many times. The chain combines TRBV20-1 with TRBJ1-2; maybe TRBD1 (5 bases). The CDR3 is 12 amino acids. V lost 6 bases and J lost 6, with 14 bases in between. Germline V gene data show CDR1 as DFQATT and CDR2 as SNEGSKA (reference sequence). CDR3 in DNA: TGCAGTGCGTCAGGGTTCGTGGATGGCTACACCTTC. This gives the protein CSASGFVDGYTF.

In its sample, this clonotype was seen many times. The chain uses TRBV29-1 and TRBJ2-1; TRBD2 aligns across 8 bases. With 4 bases clipped from V and 0 bases from J, the junction kept 17 bases outside the gene matches. The germline V gene encodes CDR1 SQVTM and CDR2 ANQGSEA. The CDR3 runs to 19 residues. The CDR3 region is CSVGGGGNPTLSSYNEQFF. The CDR3 region has the DNA TGCAGCGTTGGTGGCGGGGGGAATCCCACCCTTTCCTCCTACAATGAGCAGTTCTTC.

At least ten counts were recorded for this clonotype. V gene TRBV28 combines with J gene TRBJ2-7; TRBD1 matches at 10 bases. Germline assignment: CDR1 MDHEN and CDR2 SYDVKM. J lost 2 bases, V lost 4 bases, and 11 bases had no gene match. The CDR3 runs to 17 residues. CDR3 amino acids: CASSSHTEGQGTYEQYF. The CDR3 region has the DNA TGTGCCAGCAGTTCTCACACCGAGGGACAGGGGACCTACGAGCAGTACTTC.

To note about this clonotype: A much larger clone differs by one base, so this may be a read error. The DNA for the CDR3 is TGCAGTGCTGTAGCGCCTAACACCTGGGAGCTGTTTTTT. As protein: CSAVAPNTWELFF. The chain joins TRBV20-1 to TRBJ2-2; tentative D call: TRBD2 (5 bases). Germline V gene data show CDR1 as DFQATT and CDR2 as SNEGSKA (reference sequence). The CDR3 runs to 13 residues.